The T cell receptor beta chain described here comes from a study of Tregs in tolerant kidney transplant recipients. Study-wide points: No direct test of biological reproducibility was done here. The small number of patients limits these findings pending further validation.

About this clone itself: What it recognizes is unknown.

Unstimulated regulatory T cells (CD4+CD25+CD127-), CD4+CD25- non-regulatory cells, CD4 and CD8 cells were FACS-sorted from thawed PBMCs. Germline CDR1 is SGHNT and CDR2 is YYREEE (reference sequence). CDR3 size: 14 residues. Trimming left V 0 bases short and J 8 bases short, with 14 bases between. Sequencing used immunoSEQ multiplex PCR; TCRdb keeps in-frame clones, though not all of them. Among approximately 260,000 clones listed, around 81% were seen once. Sequenced: CD4+ T cells from blood. The chain couples TRBV5-4 to TRBJ1-1; D call uncertain. This TCR was recovered from a human donor in good health. CDR3 nucleotides: TGTGCCAGCAGCTTGGACACGTCAGCTCAAGAAGCTTTCTTT. Amino acid sequence: CASSLDTSAQEAFF.